This T cell receptor beta chain was recovered during a study of cytomegalovirus exposure and HLA in healthy donors. Study-level results: The tendency of first-cohort TCR clusters to co-occur in the approximately 110 validation repertoires was identified by a subsequent analysis.

Germline V lookup: CDR1 SGHDN, CDR2 FVKESK. The CDR3 consists of 16 residues. Trimming took 0 bases from V and 4 from J, leaving 15 bases between them. This table comes from immunoSEQ multiplex PCR, and its TCRdb copy is limited to in-frame clones, with some not included. The table lists around 98,000 clones, roughly 87% of them singletons. About this clone: Antigen specificity is unknown.

While the first cohort had around 700 subjects, the donors belonged to the separate validation cohort of over a hundred subjects. The rearrangement joins TRBV14 to TRBJ1-2, with D uncertain. The origin of this receptor is a man between 18 and 29 years old in good health and CMV-seropositive. Sequences were obtained from PBMCs. The CDR3 sequence: CASSQDLSAGPYGYTF. The DNA of the CDR3 is TGTGCCAGCAGCCAAGATTTGTCGGCAGGCCCCTATGGCTACACCTTC.